Sequencing of this T cell receptor beta chain was carried out in a study of T cell responses to AZD1222 COVID-19 vaccine. Trimming removed 1 base from V and 6 bases from J, with 7 bases in between. The CDR3 is 13 residues long. From germline, CDR1 is SGHTA and CDR2 FQGNSA. TCRdb keeps only in-frame clones here, not all; method: immunoSEQ multiplex PCR. The sample shows around 83,000 clones, roughly 94% of them seen only once. The TCR originated in an adult in good health. The chain joins TRBV7-2 to TRBJ1-5; no clear D. The source was peripheral blood, collected on day 0 of AZD1222 vaccination. DNA of the CDR3: TGTGCCAGCAGCTTAGGATCTGTTCAGCCCCAGCATTTT. Protein: CASSLGSVQPQHF.